These 8 T cell receptor beta chains originate from one sample sequenced in a study of OX40 agonist ivuxolimab in advanced cancers. The assay was immunoSEQ multiplex PCR, and TCRdb's table has in-frame clones only and misses some. This sample has roughly 50,000 clones; approximately 84% occur once, and the top ten carry 1.2%. The material was CD4+ or CD8+ T cells sorted from blood, obtained in a trial of the OX40 agonist ivuxolimab. These receptors originate from an adult with an advanced solid tumor such as melanoma, head and neck, liver or kidney cancer.

The rearrangement links TRBV6-5 to TRBJ2-1, with 9 bases identical to TRBD1. This CDR3 has 15 amino acids. Germline V gives CDR1 MNHEY, CDR2 SVGAGI. The junction had 14 bases not matched to a gene; V was cut back by 5 bases and J by 12 bases. CDR3: CASSKHRDRVSRQFF. The CDR3 DNA sequence: TGTGCCAGCAGTAAACACCGGGACAGGGTTTCGAGGCAGTTCTTC.

The chain combines TRBV6-5 with TRBJ1-1; perhaps TRBD1 as D (5 bases). The V gene's germline CDR1 is MNHEY and CDR2 SVGAGI. This CDR3 is 12 amino acids long. V was clipped by 5 bases and J by 3 bases, with 7 bases between them. The DNA for the CDR3 is TGTGCCAGCAGTCGGGGGGACACTGAAGCTTTCTTT. Protein product: CASSRGDTEAFF.

This clone was seen a few times. The chain recombines TRBV14 with TRBJ1-1; D not resolved. The CDR3 spans 12 residues. Looked up from germline, CDR1 is SGHDN and CDR2 is FVKESK. V was shortened by 4 bases and J by 0 bases, with 3 bases between the two germline ends. CDR3 DNA sequence: TGTGCCAGCAGCCGGGTGAACACTGAAGCTTTCTTT. Translation gives CASSRVNTEAFF.

The J gene is TRBJ2-2, the V gene TRBV5-5; D might be TRBD1 (5 bases). Germline V gene sequence: CDR1 SGHKS, CDR2 YYEKEE (reference sequence). This CDR3 region has 14 residues. Trimming cost V 3 bases and J 4 bases, with 10 bases left between them. CDR3 residues: CASSSLGLTGELFF. CDR3 nucleotide sequence: TGTGCCAGCAGCTCCCTGGGGCTCACCGGGGAGCTGTTTTTT.

The chain has TRBV5-1 and TRBJ2-7; TRBD2 might be the D (6 bases). The germline gives CDR1 SGHRS, CDR2 YFSETQ. The CDR3 loop spans 14 amino acids. V lost 4 bases and J 0 bases, leaving 11 bases between the germline ends. The CDR3 DNA reads TGCGCCAGCAGCATCGGGGGAAGCTCCTACGAGCAGTACTTC. It is translated as CASSIGGSSYEQYF.

Here the CDR3 reads CSARARVGQETQYF. DNA of the CDR3: TGCAGCGCCCGCGCGAGAGTAGGACAAGAGACCCAGTACTTC. This chain uses TRBV29-1 with TRBJ2-5; no firm D call. The length of the CDR3 is 14 residues. V gave up 7 bases and J gave up 2 bases, with 17 bases separating them. CDR1 SQVTM and CDR2 ANQGSEA come from the germline V gene.

The rearrangement links TRBV2 to TRBJ1-4, with D uncertain. CDR1 SNHLY and CDR2 FYNNEI come from the germline V gene. V lost 4 bases and J 4 bases, leaving 10 bases between the germline ends. The CDR3 totals 14 residues. The CDR3 nucleotides read TGTGCCAGCAGTGTTTCTGGGTTTAATGAAAAACTGTTTTTT. Protein: CASSVSGFNEKLFF.

This clone was found once. This chain connects TRBV2 to TRBJ2-5, with D possibly TRBD1 on 8 matching bases. Germline V CDR1 and CDR2: SNHLY, FYNNEI. The germline V and J ends were trimmed by 6 bases and 5 bases, with 16 bases remaining between them. There are 14 residues in the CDR3. The CDR3 region is CASSEIQGGETQYF. The DNA of the CDR3 is TGTGCCAGCAGCGAAATACAGGGGGGGGAGACCCAGTACTTC.